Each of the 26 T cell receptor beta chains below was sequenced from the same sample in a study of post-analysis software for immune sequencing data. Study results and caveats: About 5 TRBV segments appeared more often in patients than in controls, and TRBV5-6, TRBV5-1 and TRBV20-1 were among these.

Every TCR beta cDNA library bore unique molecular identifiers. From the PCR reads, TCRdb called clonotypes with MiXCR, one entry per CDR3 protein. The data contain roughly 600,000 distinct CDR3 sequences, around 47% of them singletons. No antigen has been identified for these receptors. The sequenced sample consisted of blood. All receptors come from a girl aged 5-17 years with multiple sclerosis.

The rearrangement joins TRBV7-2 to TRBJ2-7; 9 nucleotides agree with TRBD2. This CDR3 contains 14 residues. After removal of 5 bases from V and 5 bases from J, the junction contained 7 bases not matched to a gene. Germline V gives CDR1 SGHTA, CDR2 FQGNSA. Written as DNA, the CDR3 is TGTGCCAGCAGCCCCCTTAGCGGGGGACACGAGCAGTACTTC. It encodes CASSPLSGGHEQYF.

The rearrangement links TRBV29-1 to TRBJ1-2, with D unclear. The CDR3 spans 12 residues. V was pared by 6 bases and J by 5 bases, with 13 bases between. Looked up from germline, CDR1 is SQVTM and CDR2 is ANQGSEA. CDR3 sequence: CSVEGLQYGYTF. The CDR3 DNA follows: TGCAGCGTAGAGGGTCTGCAGTATGGCTACACCTTC. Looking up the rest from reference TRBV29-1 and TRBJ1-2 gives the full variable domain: SAVISQKPSRDICQRGTSLTIQCQVDSQVTMMFWYRQQPGQSLTLIATANQGSEATYESGFVIDKFPISRPNLTFSTLTVSNMSPEDSSIYLCSVEGLQYGYTFGSGTRLTVV.

In nucleotides, the CDR3 is TGTGCCAGCAGCGCAACTAGCGGGGGGCTAGATACGCAGTATTTT. This gives the protein CASSATSGGLDTQYF. The chain has TRBV7-2 and TRBJ2-3; 12 bases are shared with TRBD2. The CDR3 is 15 amino acids. In germline, CDR1 is SGHTA, CDR2 FQGNSA. V gave up 5 bases and J gave up 5 bases; unmatched junction bases: 5.

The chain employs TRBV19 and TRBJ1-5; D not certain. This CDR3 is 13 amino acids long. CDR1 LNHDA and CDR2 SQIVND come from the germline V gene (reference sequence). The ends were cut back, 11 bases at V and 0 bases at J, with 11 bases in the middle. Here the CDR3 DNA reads TGTGCCTCGGGCAGGACTAGCAATCAGCCCCAGCATTTT. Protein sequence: CASGRTSNQPQHF.

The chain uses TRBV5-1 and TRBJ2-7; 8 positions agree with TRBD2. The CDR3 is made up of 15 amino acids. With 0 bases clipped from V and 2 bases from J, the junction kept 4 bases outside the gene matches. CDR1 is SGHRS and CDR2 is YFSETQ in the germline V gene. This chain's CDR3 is CASSLVAGTAYEQYF. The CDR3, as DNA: TGCGCCAGCAGCTTGGTAGCGGGGACGGCCTACGAGCAGTACTTC. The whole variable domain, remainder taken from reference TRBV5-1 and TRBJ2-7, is KAGVTQTPRYLIKTRGQQVTLSCSPISGHRSVSWYQQTPGQGLQFLFEYFSETQRNKGNFPGRFSGRQFSNSRSEMNVSTLELGDSALYLCASSLVAGTAYEQYFGPGTRLTVT.

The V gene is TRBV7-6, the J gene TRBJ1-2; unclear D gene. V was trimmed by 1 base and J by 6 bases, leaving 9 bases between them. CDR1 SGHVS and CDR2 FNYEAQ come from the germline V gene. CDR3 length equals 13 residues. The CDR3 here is CASSLEPGDGYTF. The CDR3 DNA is TGTGCCAGCAGCTTAGAGCCAGGAGATGGCTACACCTTC.

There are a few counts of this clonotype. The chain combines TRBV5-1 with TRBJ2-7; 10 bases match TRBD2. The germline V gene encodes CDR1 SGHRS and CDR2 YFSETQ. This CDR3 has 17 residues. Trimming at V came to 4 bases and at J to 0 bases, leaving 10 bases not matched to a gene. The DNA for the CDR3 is TGCGCCAGCAGCACCGACCCACTAGCGGGGAGCTCCTACGAGCAGTACTTC. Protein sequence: CASSTDPLAGSSYEQYF.

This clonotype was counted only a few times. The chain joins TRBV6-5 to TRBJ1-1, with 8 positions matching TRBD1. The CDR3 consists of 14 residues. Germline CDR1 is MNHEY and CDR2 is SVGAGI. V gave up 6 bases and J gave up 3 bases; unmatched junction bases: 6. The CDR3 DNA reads TGTGCCAGCAGCGACGACAGGGGCGACACTGAAGCTTTCTTT. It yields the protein CASSDDRGDTEAFF.

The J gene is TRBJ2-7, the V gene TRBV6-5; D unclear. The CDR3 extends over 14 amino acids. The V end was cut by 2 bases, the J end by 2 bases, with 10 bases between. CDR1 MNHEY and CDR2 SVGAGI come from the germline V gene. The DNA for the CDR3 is TGTGCCAGCAGTTACCCGGACGCTCCCTACGAGCAGTACTTC. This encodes CASSYPDAPYEQYF.

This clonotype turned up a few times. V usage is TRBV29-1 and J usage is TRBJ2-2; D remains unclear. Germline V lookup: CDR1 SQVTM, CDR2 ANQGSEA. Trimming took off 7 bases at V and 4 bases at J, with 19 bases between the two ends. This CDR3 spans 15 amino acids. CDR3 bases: TGCAGCGCAAAGACTGCCCTTCCCGGCACCGGGGAGCTGTTTTTT. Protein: CSAKTALPGTGELFF.

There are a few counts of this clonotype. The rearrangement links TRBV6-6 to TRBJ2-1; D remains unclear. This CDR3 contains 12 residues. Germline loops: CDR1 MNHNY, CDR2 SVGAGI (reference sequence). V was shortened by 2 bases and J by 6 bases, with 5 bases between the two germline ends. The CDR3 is CASSYVGNEQFF. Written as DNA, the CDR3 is TGTGCCAGCAGTTACGTGGGCAATGAGCAGTTCTTC.

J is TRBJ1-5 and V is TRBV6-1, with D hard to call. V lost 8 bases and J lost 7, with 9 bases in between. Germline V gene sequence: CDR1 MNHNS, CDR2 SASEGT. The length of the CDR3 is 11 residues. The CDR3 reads CASHEEQPQHF. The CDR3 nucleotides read TGTGCCAGCCACGAGGAACAGCCCCAGCATTTT.

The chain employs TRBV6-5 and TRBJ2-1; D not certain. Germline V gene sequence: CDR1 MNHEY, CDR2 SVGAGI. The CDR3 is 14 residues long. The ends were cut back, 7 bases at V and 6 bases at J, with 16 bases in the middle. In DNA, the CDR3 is TGTGCCAGCACCTCCAAGGCCTCGGGCAATGAGCAGTTCTTC. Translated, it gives CASTSKASGNEQFF.

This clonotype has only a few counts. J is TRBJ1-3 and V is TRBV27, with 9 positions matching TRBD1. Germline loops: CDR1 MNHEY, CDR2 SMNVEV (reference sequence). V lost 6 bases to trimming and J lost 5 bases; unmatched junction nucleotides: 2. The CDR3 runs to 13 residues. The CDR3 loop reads CASSGTGRNTIYF. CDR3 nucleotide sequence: TGTGCCAGCAGCGGGACAGGGAGAAACACCATATATTTT.

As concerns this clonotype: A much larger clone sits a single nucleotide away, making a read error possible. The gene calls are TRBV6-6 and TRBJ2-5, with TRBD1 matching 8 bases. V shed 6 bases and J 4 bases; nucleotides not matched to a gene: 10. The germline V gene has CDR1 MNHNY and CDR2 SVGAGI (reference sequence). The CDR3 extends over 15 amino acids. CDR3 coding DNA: TGTGCCAGCAGCCTGGACAGGGCAACACGAGAGACCCAGTACTTC. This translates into CASSLDRATRETQYF.

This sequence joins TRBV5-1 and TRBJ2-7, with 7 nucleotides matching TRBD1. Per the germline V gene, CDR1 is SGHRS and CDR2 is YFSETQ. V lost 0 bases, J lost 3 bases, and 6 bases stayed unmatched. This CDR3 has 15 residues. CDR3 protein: CASSLEPGQLYEQYF. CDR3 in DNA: TGCGCCAGCAGCTTGGAGCCGGGACAGCTCTACGAGCAGTACTTC.

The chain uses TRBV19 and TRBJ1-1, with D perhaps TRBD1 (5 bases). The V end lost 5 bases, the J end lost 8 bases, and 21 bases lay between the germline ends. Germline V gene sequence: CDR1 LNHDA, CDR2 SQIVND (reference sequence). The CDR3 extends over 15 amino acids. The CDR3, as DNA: TGTGCCAGTAGTTTATCGACCCTGGGACGGGGGGAAGCTTTCTTT. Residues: CASSLSTLGRGEAFF.

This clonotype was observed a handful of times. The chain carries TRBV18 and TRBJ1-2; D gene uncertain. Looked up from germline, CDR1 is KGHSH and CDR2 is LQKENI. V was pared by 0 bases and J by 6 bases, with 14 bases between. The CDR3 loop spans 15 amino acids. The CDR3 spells CASSPPSLPEHGYTF. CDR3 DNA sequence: TGTGCCAGCTCACCACCGAGCTTACCCGAGCATGGCTACACCTTC. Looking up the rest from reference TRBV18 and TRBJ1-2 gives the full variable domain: NAGVMQNPRHLVRRRGQEARLRCSPMKGHSHVYWYRQLPEEGLKFMVYLQKENIIDESGMPKERFSAEFPKEGPSILRIQQVVRGDSAAYFCASSPPSLPEHGYTFGSGTRLTVV.

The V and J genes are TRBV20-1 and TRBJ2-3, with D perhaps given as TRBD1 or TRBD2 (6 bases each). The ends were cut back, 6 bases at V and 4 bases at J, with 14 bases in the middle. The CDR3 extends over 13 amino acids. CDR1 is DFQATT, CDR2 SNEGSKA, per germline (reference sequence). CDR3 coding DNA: TGCAGTGCCCTTCGGAGGGGGGCAGATACGCAGTATTTT. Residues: CSALRRGADTQYF.

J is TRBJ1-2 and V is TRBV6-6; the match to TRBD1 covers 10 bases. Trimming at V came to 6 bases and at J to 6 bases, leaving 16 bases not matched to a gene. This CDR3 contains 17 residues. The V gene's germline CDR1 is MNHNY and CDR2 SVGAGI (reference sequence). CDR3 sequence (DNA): TGTGCCAGCAGCCAGGGACAGGGGCGTGCCGCGGGGGATGGCTACACCTTC. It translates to CASSQGQGRAAGDGYTF.

DNA of the CDR3: TGCAGCGCTTACGAGGGACAGGGGTATGGCTACACCTTC. Translating gives CSAYEGQGYGYTF. The chain links TRBV20-1 to TRBJ1-2; TRBD1 matches at 10 bases. The CDR3 consists of 13 residues. Germline CDR1 reads DFQATT; CDR2 reads SNEGSKA (reference sequence).

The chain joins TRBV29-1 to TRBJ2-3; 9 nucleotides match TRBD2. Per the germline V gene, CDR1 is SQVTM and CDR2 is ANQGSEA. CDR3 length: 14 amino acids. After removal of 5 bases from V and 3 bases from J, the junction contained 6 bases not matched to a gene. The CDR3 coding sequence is TGCAGCGTTAACCCGACTAGCGGTACAGATACGCAGTATTTT. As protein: CSVNPTSGTDTQYF.

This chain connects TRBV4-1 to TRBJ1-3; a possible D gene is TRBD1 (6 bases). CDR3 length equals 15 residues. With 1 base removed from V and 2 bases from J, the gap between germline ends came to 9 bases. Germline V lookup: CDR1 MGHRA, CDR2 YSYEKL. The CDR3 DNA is TGCGCCAGCAGCCAAGGCCAGGGGCCTGGAAACACCATATATTTT. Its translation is CASSQGQGPGNTIYF.

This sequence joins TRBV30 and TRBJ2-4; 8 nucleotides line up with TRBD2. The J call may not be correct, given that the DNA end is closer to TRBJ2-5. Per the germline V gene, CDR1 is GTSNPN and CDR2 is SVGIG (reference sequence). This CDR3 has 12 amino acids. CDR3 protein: CACGGAGKTQYF. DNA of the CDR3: TGTGCCTGCGGGGGGGCCGGAAAGACCCAGTACTTC.

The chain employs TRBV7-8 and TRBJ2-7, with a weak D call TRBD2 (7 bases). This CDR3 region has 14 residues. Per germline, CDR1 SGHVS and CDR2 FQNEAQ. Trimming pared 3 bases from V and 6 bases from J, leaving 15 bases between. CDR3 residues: CASSFAAGEGEQYF. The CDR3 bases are TGTGCCAGCAGCTTCGCTGCAGGGGAGGGCGAGCAGTACTTC.

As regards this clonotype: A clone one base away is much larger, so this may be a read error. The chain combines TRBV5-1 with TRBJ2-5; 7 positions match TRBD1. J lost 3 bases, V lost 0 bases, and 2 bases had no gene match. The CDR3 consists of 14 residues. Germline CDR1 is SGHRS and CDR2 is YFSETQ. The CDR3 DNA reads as TGCGCCAGCAGCTTGGGGGACAGCAAAGAGACCCAGTACTTC. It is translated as CASSLGDSKETQYF.